A selection of T cell receptor beta chains follows, all from one sample in a study of beta chain features in type 1 diabetes. Sequencing was performed with immunoSEQ multiplex PCR; in TCRdb, only in-frame clones are kept and a portion is missing. The data contain 680,000 or so clones, 10% to 15% of them singletons. Source material: naive CD4+ T cells from blood. The receptors stem from a man between 18 and 35 years old with type 1 diabetes. CDR3s include the opening cysteine and the closing phenylalanine or tryptophan. The D gene is left open where the match is weak. The size entry is marked missing in some rows and otherwise reads once, few, many or a size class.

abundance | j_gene | d_gene | v_gene | CDR3nt | CDR3aa
few | TRBJ2-3 | NA | TRBV7-2 | TGTGCCAGCAGCTTAGATGCGGATACGCAGTATTTT | CASSLDADTQYF
few | TRBJ2-5 | TRBD2 | TRBV6-5 | TGTGCCAGCAGTTACGAGGCGGGGGGCCTCAAAGAGACCCAGTACTTC | CASSYEAGGLKETQYF
NA | TRBJ1-2 | TRBD1 | TRBV4-1 | TGCGCCAGCAGCCACACGGACAGGGATGGCTACACCTTC | CASSHTDRDGYTF
few | TRBJ1-1 | NA | TRBV5-6 | TGTGCCAGCAGCTTATCAGGGGAAGCTTTCTTT | CASSLSGEAFF
NA | TRBJ2-6 | NA | TRBV10-3 | TGTGCCATCAGTGAGTCGCGGGCTGGGGCCAACGTCCTGACTTTC | CAISESRAGANVLTF
NA | TRBJ2-5 | NA | TRBV18 | TGTGCCAGCTCACCTGGGACGAAACGGGAGACCCAGTACTTC | CASSPGTKRETQYF
once | TRBJ2-3 | NA | TRBV5-8 | TGTGCCCAGGAGTGGGGGGGGCGATCAATAACAGATACGCAGTATTTT | CAQEWGGRSITDTQYF
NA | TRBJ2-6 | NA | TRBV9 | TGTGCCAGCAGCTCGAGTCCTGGGGCCAACGTCCTGACTTTC | CASSSSPGANVLTF
few | TRBJ2-5 | NA | TRBV20-1 | TGCAGTGTAGCCGGGAAAGAGACCCAGTACTTC | CSVAGKETQYF
few | TRBJ2-6 | TRBD1 | TRBV5-1 | TGCGCCAGTGAGGGGGCCCCTGGGGCCAACGTCCTGACTTTC | CASEGAPGANVLTF